The 14 T cell receptor beta chains below all came from one sample that was sequenced in a study of siplizumab effects on memory and regulatory T cells (dated by TCRdb to about 2019). The library was obtained by the immunoSEQ multiplex PCR assay. TCRdb took over this immuneACCESS table, retaining in-frame rearrangements with V and J assigned. Such tables are incomplete; in checked studies, under half of the missing clones stem from an unresolved V gene, and the remainder is unexplained. The sample table contains approximately 97,000 clones; only one count was recorded for about 90% of them. In total, the top ten clones hold around 1.1% of the sample. The specimen sequenced was CD4+ T cells sorted from blood. The receptors derive from a human donor in good health.

The V and J genes are TRBV2 and TRBJ1-1; TRBD1 aligns across 11 bases. The V gene's germline CDR1 is SNHLY and CDR2 FYNNEI. Germline trimming cut 1 base from V and 3 bases from J; bases unmatched to any gene: 1. The CDR3 is made up of 15 amino acids. For the CDR3, the DNA is TGTGCCAGCAGTGAAGGGGGACAGGGGGACACTGAAGCTTTCTTT. It yields the protein CASSEGGQGDTEAFF. The whole variable domain, remainder taken from reference TRBV2 and TRBJ1-1, is EPEVTQTPSHQVTQMGQEVILRCVPISNHLYFYWYRQILGQKVEFLVSFYNNEISEKSEIFDDQFSVERPDGSNFTLKIRSTKLEDSAMYFCASSEGGQGDTEAFFGQGTRLTVV.

The chain links TRBV11-3 to TRBJ2-7, with 13 bases lining up with TRBD2. CDR1 and CDR2 (germline): SGHNT, YENEEA. The V gene end was trimmed by 5 bases and the J gene end by 7 bases; junction bases not matched to a gene: 8. This CDR3 spans 15 amino acids. The CDR3 loop reads CASSPGLAGTSEQYF. In nucleotides, the CDR3 is TGTGCCAGCAGCCCGGGACTAGCGGGAACCTCGGAGCAGTACTTC.

This chain connects TRBV7-2 to TRBJ2-5, with 9 bases that match TRBD2. Looked up from germline, CDR1 is SGHTA and CDR2 is FQGNSA. The CDR3 contains 17 residues. Trimming cost V 1 base and J 3 bases; bases outside gene matches: 9. The chain's CDR3 is CASSLVRLAGIKETQYF. CDR3 bases: TGTGCCAGCAGCTTAGTTCGGCTAGCGGGAATTAAAGAGACCCAGTACTTC.

V usage is TRBV6-1 and J usage is TRBJ2-2; possibly TRBD2 for D (6 bases). Germline V gene sequence: CDR1 MNHNS, CDR2 SASEGT. V shed 9 bases and J shed 5 bases, with 16 bases lying between them. CDR3 length: 14 amino acids. The chain's CDR3 is CASTYGRQTGELFF. The CDR3 DNA follows: TGTGCCAGTACCTACGGGAGACAAACCGGGGAGCTGTTTTTT.

CDR3 amino acids: CASSPGTASEQYF. Here the CDR3 DNA reads TGTGCCAGCAGCCCCGGGACTGCCTCCGAGCAGTACTTC. This chain links TRBV28 with TRBJ2-7; TRBD2 might be the D (6 bases). Germline V lookup: CDR1 MDHEN, CDR2 SYDVKM. The ends were cut back, 6 bases at V and 6 bases at J, with 15 bases in the middle. CDR3 length: 13 residues.

V and J are TRBV18 and TRBJ1-1; 8 bases match TRBD1. The CDR3 consists of 16 residues. The V and J ends lost 5 bases and 7 bases, in that order; junction bases with no gene match: 15. Germline-derived CDR1 and CDR2 are KGHSH and LQKENI. This CDR3 reads CASSAIPQGALNEAFF. DNA of the CDR3: TGTGCCAGCTCAGCCATTCCTCAGGGGGCGCTTAATGAAGCTTTCTTT.

This clone was detected only a few times. The chain couples TRBV19 to TRBJ1-1; perhaps TRBD1 as D (5 bases). Trimming shortened V by 3 bases and J by 1 base, and 12 bases separated the two germline ends. The CDR3 spans 15 residues. Germline V gives CDR1 LNHDA, CDR2 SQIVND (reference sequence). This CDR3 is CASSIPSGQNTEAFF. DNA of the CDR3: TGTGCCAGTAGTATTCCCAGCGGACAGAACACTGAAGCTTTCTTT.

Remarks on this clone: A junction end diverges from the germline sequence, so it may reflect a read error. CDR3 protein: CASSEHGNYGCTF. The DNA of the CDR3 is TGTGCCAGCAGTGAACACGGGAACTATGGCTGCACCTTC. The chain has TRBV25-1 and TRBJ1-2, with unresolved D. CDR1 is MGHDK, CDR2 SYGVNS, per germline. The CDR3 consists of 13 residues.

V and J are TRBV29-1 and TRBJ2-5; 8 bases fit TRBD1. CDR1 and CDR2 (germline): SQVTM, ANQGSEA. This CDR3 contains 12 residues. V lost 7 bases to trimming and J lost 4 bases; unmatched junction nucleotides: 5. CDR3 sequence (DNA): TGCAGCGAGAAACAGGGGGGAGAGACCCAGTACTTC. Protein: CSEKQGGETQYF.

The rearrangement uses TRBV28 and TRBJ2-4; unclear D gene. The germline gives CDR1 MDHEN, CDR2 SYDVKM. V lost 6 bases and J lost 10, with 25 bases in between. This CDR3 spans 16 amino acids. This chain's CDR3 is CASSPSQTSGKPIQYF. The CDR3, as DNA: TGTGCCAGCAGCCCCTCTCAAACATCAGGCAAACCTATTCAGTACTTC.

The CDR3 DNA sequence: TGTGCCAGCAGTTTGGGCCCACTAGCGGGAGGCTACGAGCAGTACTTC. It is translated as CASSLGPLAGGYEQYF. V is TRBV27 and J is TRBJ2-7; 12 nucleotides line up with TRBD2. The germline CDR1 and CDR2 sequences are MNHEY and SMNVEV (reference sequence). After removal of 3 bases from V and 3 bases from J, the junction contained 6 bases not matched to a gene. The CDR3 length is 16 residues.

This clone was picked up a small number of times. This sequence joins TRBV7-8 and TRBJ1-6; D is ambiguous. V gave up 5 bases and J gave up 7 bases, with 15 bases separating them. This CDR3 is 15 amino acids long. The germline V gene has CDR1 SGHVS and CDR2 FQNEAQ. For the CDR3, the DNA is TGTGCCAGCAGCCAAACCAGCATCTCAAATTCACCCCTCCACTTT. It yields the protein CASSQTSISNSPLHF.

This chain uses TRBV28 with TRBJ1-3, with D possibly TRBD1 on 5 matching bases. Germline loops: CDR1 MDHEN, CDR2 SYDVKM. V lost 2 bases and J 0 bases, leaving 11 bases between the germline ends. This CDR3 comprises 16 residues. DNA for the CDR3: TGTGCCAGCAGTTTAATGCGGGGCTTCTCTGGAAACACCATATATTTT. Protein product: CASSLMRGFSGNTIYF.

The chain couples TRBV4-2 to TRBJ2-2; TRBD1 aligns across 9 bases. V trimming: 1 base; J trimming: 4 bases; junction bases outside the gene matches: 4. From germline, CDR1 is LGHNA and CDR2 YNFKEQ. CDR3 length equals 16 residues. The CDR3 loop is CASSQVRGQGTGELFF. The CDR3, as DNA: TGTGCCAGCAGCCAAGTCAGGGGACAGGGCACCGGGGAGCTGTTTTTT.